Following are 28 T cell receptor beta chains from one sample sequenced in a study of human T cells and chemical hapten exposure. TCRdb processed the RACE reads anew with MiXCR; each CDR3 protein has one entry. The top ten clones hold 2% to 2.5% of a sample with roughly 360,000 distinct CDR3 sequences, approximately 5% of them seen once. Time point of the sample: patch test 1, 2 weeks after DPC sensitization. Treatment denoted: therapeutic diphenylcyclopropenone sensitization with weekly scalp DPC. Sequencing was performed on whole blood, taken in connection with sensitization to the hapten diphenylcyclopropenone (DPC). The receptor set was obtained from a woman aged 45-60 years with alopecia areata. Some clones in this sample may be carry-over from other donors' samples.

This clonotype showed up many times. This chain connects TRBV7-2 to TRBJ2-3, with D possibly TRBD2 on 7 matching bases. The V end lost 6 bases, the J end lost 2 bases, and 15 bases lay between the germline ends. Germline V gene data show CDR1 as SGHTA and CDR2 as FQGNSA. CDR3 size: 15 residues. The CDR3: CASRLGGPHTDTQYF. The CDR3 DNA sequence: TGTGCCAGCAGGTTGGGGGGGCCCCACACAGATACGCAGTATTTT.

The table lists this clonotype with many counts. The chain uses TRBV20-1 and TRBJ1-2; perhaps TRBD1 as D (5 bases). The length of the CDR3 is 13 residues. Germline CDR1 is DFQATT and CDR2 is SNEGSKA (reference sequence). V lost 4 bases and J 4 bases, leaving 13 bases between the germline ends. CDR3 residues: CSANPTGFYGYTF. CDR3 DNA: TGCAGTGCTAATCCTACAGGTTTCTATGGCTACACCTTC.

The V gene is TRBV2, the J gene TRBJ2-3; weak D call: TRBD2 (7 bases). V lost 7 bases and J 2 bases, leaving 16 bases between the germline ends. The germline V gene encodes CDR1 SNHLY and CDR2 FYNNEI. CDR3 size: 15 residues. As DNA, the CDR3 is TGTGCCAGCAAACGGGCGGGGGCCGACACAGATACGCAGTATTTT. Translation: CASKRAGADTDTQYF.

This clonotype was seen ten or more times. The chain joins TRBV13 to TRBJ2-5; a weak D match, TRBD2 (6 bases). Germline V gene data show CDR1 as PRHDT and CDR2 as FYEKMQ (reference sequence). The V end was cut by 5 bases, the J end by 5 bases, with 15 bases between. The CDR3 spans 14 residues. CDR3 loop: CASSPARAGETQYF. CDR3 DNA: TGTGCCAGCAGCCCCGCCAGGGCGGGGGAGACCCAGTACTTC.

This clonotype has ten or more counts. The V and J genes are TRBV20-1 and TRBJ2-1; the match to TRBD2 covers 10 bases. The ends lost 5 bases at V and 7 bases at J; junction bases unmatched: 11. This CDR3 is 15 amino acids long. Looked up from germline, CDR1 is DFQATT and CDR2 is SNEGSKA (reference sequence). This CDR3 reads CSADTGTSVLNEQFF. DNA for the CDR3: TGCAGTGCTGATACCGGGACTAGCGTTCTGAATGAGCAGTTCTTC.

V gene TRBV7-2 combines with J gene TRBJ2-5; D perhaps matches TRBD2 (6 bases). Trimming removed 9 bases from V and 4 bases from J, with 15 bases in between. The CDR3 contains 13 residues. CDR1 is SGHTA, CDR2 FQGNSA, per germline. The CDR3 spells CASVAGWGETQYF. The DNA for the CDR3 is TGTGCCAGTGTCGCGGGGTGGGGAGAGACCCAGTACTTC. The full variable domain, completed using reference TRBV7-2 and TRBJ2-5, is GAGVSQSPSNKVTEKGKDVELRCDPISGHTALYWYRQSLGQGLEFLIYFQGNSAPDKSGLPSDRFSAERTGGSVSTLTIQRTQQEDSAVYLCASVAGWGETQYFGPGTRLLVL.

This clonotype showed up many times. CDR3 in DNA: TGTGCCAGCAGCGGGGACAGGGGAAGAGCAACTAATGAAAAACTGTTTTTT. Its protein product is CASSGDRGRATNEKLFF. This rearrangement joins TRBV2 to TRBJ1-4, with 10 positions matching TRBD1. This CDR3 comprises 17 residues. Germline lookup yields CDR1 SNHLY and CDR2 FYNNEI. After removal of 6 bases from V and 0 bases from J, the junction contained 7 bases not matched to a gene.

This clonotype was counted at least ten times. CDR3 region: CASSRGQASNQPQHF. The CDR3 region has the DNA TGTGCCAGCAGCCGCGGACAGGCGTCCAATCAGCCCCAGCATTTT. The chain combines TRBV3-1 with TRBJ1-5; 7 nucleotides match TRBD1. Germline trimming cut 4 bases from V and 3 bases from J; bases unmatched to any gene: 6. Germline V CDR1 and CDR2: LGHDT, YNNKEL (reference sequence). The CDR3 loop spans 15 amino acids.

This clonotype came up many times. The CDR3 here is CASSLKVNTEAFF. The CDR3 nucleotides are TGCGCCAGCAGCTTGAAGGTGAACACTGAAGCTTTCTTT. This chain connects TRBV5-1 to TRBJ1-1, with unresolved D. V gave up 1 base and J gave up 0 bases, with 4 bases separating them. This CDR3 comprises 13 residues. The germline V gene encodes CDR1 SGHRS and CDR2 YFSETQ.

Ten or more counts support this clonotype. The V call is TRBV6-5, the J call TRBJ2-1, with D maybe TRBD2 (6 bases). The V gene lost 5 bases and the J gene lost 9 bases, with 23 bases spanning the gap. The CDR3 loop spans 16 amino acids. The V gene's germline CDR1 is MNHEY and CDR2 SVGAGI. This CDR3 is CASSPRQTGLLLEQFF. DNA of the CDR3: TGTGCCAGCAGTCCTCGACAGACGGGACTGCTTCTTGAGCAGTTCTTC.

The rearrangement links TRBV20-1 to TRBJ2-1; TRBD2 might be the D (5 bases). The CDR3 is made up of 13 amino acids. The V gene's germline CDR1 is DFQATT and CDR2 SNEGSKA (reference sequence). V was cut by 3 bases and J by 4 bases, with 10 bases left in between. The CDR3 DNA is TGCAGTGCTAGTAGCGCAATATACAATGAGCAGTTCTTC. It encodes CSASSAIYNEQFF.

This sequence joins TRBV5-1 and TRBJ1-5, with TRBD1 matching 7 bases. The junction had 8 bases not matched to a gene; V was cut back by 4 bases and J by 7 bases. CDR3 size: 14 residues. Germline CDR1 is SGHRS and CDR2 is YFSETQ. The CDR3 DNA sequence: TGCGCCAGCAGCCAGACAGGGAATGAGCAGCCCCAGCATTTT. Amino acids: CASSQTGNEQPQHF.

This clonotype occurred a few times. This chain uses TRBV20-1 with TRBJ2-2; 7 bases align to TRBD1. The CDR3 is 15 amino acids. Germline V gene lookup returns CDR1 DFQATT and CDR2 SNEGSKA (reference sequence). Trimming took 3 bases from V and 2 from J; bases not matched to a gene: 6. This chain's CDR3 is CSARDRDSNTGELFF. Here the CDR3 DNA reads TGCAGTGCTAGGGACCGGGACAGTAACACCGGGGAGCTGTTTTTT.

This clonotype was recorded many times. V is TRBV6-2 or TRBV6-3 and J is TRBJ2-7; unclear D gene. Germline assignment: CDR1 MNHEY and CDR2 SVGEGT. This CDR3 has 12 residues. Between the trimmed V and J ends, which lost 7 bases and 0 bases, there was a span of 7 bases. The chain's CDR3 is CASTQSSYEQYF. CDR3 DNA: TGTGCCAGCACACAAAGCTCCTACGAGCAGTACTTC.

This rearrangement joins TRBV9 to TRBJ2-3, with D possibly matching TRBD2 (6 bases). Germline V gives CDR1 SGDLS, CDR2 YYNGEE. Trimming left V 1 base short and J 0 bases short, with 15 bases between. The CDR3 is 17 residues long. The CDR3 sequence: CASSVRAAGTSTDTQYF. The CDR3 nucleotides read TGTGCCAGCAGCGTAAGGGCAGCGGGTACTAGCACAGATACGCAGTATTTT.

This clonotype came up a few times. The rearrangement uses TRBV2 and TRBJ2-1; D uncertain. The CDR3 sequence is 10 residues long. In germline, CDR1 is SNHLY, CDR2 FYNNEI. The CDR3 reads CVVANNEQFF. In nucleotides, the CDR3 is TGTGTTGTAGCTAACAATGAGCAGTTCTTC.

This clonotype has ten or more counts. The CDR3: CSATHGGRTEAFF. CDR3 coding DNA: TGCAGTGCAACCCATGGGGGTCGGACTGAAGCTTTCTTT. The V gene is TRBV20-1, the J gene TRBJ1-1, with TRBD1 as a possible D gene (5 bases). The CDR3 runs 13 residues. V lost 6 bases and J 5 bases, leaving 16 bases between the germline ends. Germline-derived CDR1 and CDR2 are DFQATT and SNEGSKA (reference sequence).

The chain combines TRBV29-1 with TRBJ2-5; tentative D call: TRBD2 (7 bases). V was clipped by 0 bases and J by 2 bases, with 13 bases between them. Per the germline V gene, CDR1 is SQVTM and CDR2 is ANQGSEA. This CDR3 is built from 15 residues. CDR3 amino acids: CSVEDRGGGQETQYF. The CDR3 nucleotides read TGCAGCGTTGAAGATCGGGGAGGGGGACAAGAGACCCAGTACTTC.

There are many counts of this clonotype. This sequence joins TRBV9 and TRBJ1-4, with TRBD1 as a possible D gene (5 bases). The CDR3 extends over 14 amino acids. In germline, CDR1 is SGDLS, CDR2 YYNGEE. V lost 4 bases and J 5 bases, leaving 12 bases between the germline ends. In nucleotides, the CDR3 is TGTGCCAGCAGCCCCCCGGGGACCAATGAAAAACTGTTTTTT. Amino acid sequence: CASSPPGTNEKLFF. Filled out from reference TRBV9 and TRBJ1-4, the complete variable domain reads DSGVTQTPKHLITATGQRVTLRCSPRSGDLSVYWYQQSLDQGLQFLIQYYNGEERAKGNILERFSAQQFPDLHSELNLSSLELGDSALYFCASSPPGTNEKLFFGSGTQLSVL.

The V and J genes are TRBV20-1 and TRBJ2-1; TRBD1 matches at 10 bases. Trimming at V came to 0 bases and at J to 5 bases, leaving 7 bases not matched to a gene. Germline V lookup: CDR1 DFQATT, CDR2 SNEGSKA (reference sequence). The CDR3 contains 16 residues. As DNA, the CDR3 is TGCAGTGCTAGAGATCTAGGACAGGGGGACAACAATGAGCAGTTCTTC. Translation: CSARDLGQGDNNEQFF.

This clonotype has just a few counts. The chain employs TRBV5-4 and TRBJ2-3, with D unresolved. Per the germline V gene, CDR1 is SGHNT and CDR2 is YYREEE (reference sequence). The CDR3 consists of 14 residues. V was trimmed by 3 bases and J by 3 bases, leaving 11 bases between them. The CDR3 DNA sequence: TGTGCCAGCAGCTCTAGGACGGAGACAGATACGCAGTATTTT. Protein sequence: CASSSRTETDTQYF. Variable domain in full (rest from reference TRBV5-4 and TRBJ2-3): ETGVTQSPTHLIKTRGQQVTLRCSSQSGHNTVSWYQQALGQGPQFIFQYYREEENGRGNFPPRFSGLQFPNYSSELNVNALELDDSALYLCASSSRTETDTQYFGPGTRLTVL.

This clonotype occurred a few times. The V and J genes are TRBV5-1 and TRBJ1-6; D unclear. Looked up from germline, CDR1 is SGHRS and CDR2 is YFSETQ. V lost 1 base to trimming and J lost 9 bases, with 8 bases between them. The CDR3 length is 13 residues. CDR3 loop: CASSLYKGSPLHF. In DNA, the CDR3 is TGCGCCAGCAGCTTGTACAAGGGTTCACCCCTCCACTTT.

The genes are TRBV7-9 and TRBJ1-1, with TRBD1 as a possible D gene (6 bases). The germline V gene encodes CDR1 SEHNR and CDR2 FQNEAQ (reference sequence). The CDR3 has 15 amino acids. With 1 base removed from V and 8 bases from J, the gap between germline ends came to 17 bases. CDR3 nucleotides: TGTGCCAGCAGCTTAGGCAGGGTCGAGACAGGCGAAGCTTTCTTT. Translated: CASSLGRVETGEAFF.

This clonotype was detected many times. J is TRBJ2-1 and V is TRBV20-1; D may be TRBD1 (6 bases). The CDR3 totals 14 residues. CDR1 DFQATT and CDR2 SNEGSKA come from the germline V gene (reference sequence). V lost 5 bases and J lost 9, with 20 bases in between. CDR3 loop: CSAYGQISTLEQFF. The CDR3 DNA follows: TGCAGTGCTTACGGACAGATTAGTACCCTTGAGCAGTTCTTC.

This clonotype was observed many times. V gene TRBV2 combines with J gene TRBJ2-3, with D tentatively TRBD2 (6 bases). CDR1 and CDR2 (germline): SNHLY, FYNNEI. The CDR3 contains 13 residues. V was cut by 8 bases and J by 0 bases, with 9 bases left in between. CDR3 protein: CASGGLSTDTQYF. The CDR3 DNA follows: TGTGCCAGCGGGGGACTCAGCACAGATACGCAGTATTTT.

Ten or more counts support this clonotype. The CDR3 DNA follows: TGTGCCAGCAGTTACATCAATCAGCCCCAGCATTTT. It yields the protein CASSYINQPQHF. This chain connects TRBV6-2 or TRBV6-3 to TRBJ1-5; D gene uncertain. This CDR3 has 12 residues. Per the germline V gene, CDR1 is MNHEY and CDR2 is SVGEGT. Trimming left V 2 bases short and J 3 bases short, with 2 bases between.

At least ten counts were recorded for this clonotype. The genes are TRBV20-1 and TRBJ2-3; 10 nucleotides agree with TRBD2. CDR3 length equals 16 residues. The V gene's germline CDR1 is DFQATT and CDR2 SNEGSKA (reference sequence). J lost 5 bases, V lost 0 bases, and 8 bases had no gene match. This CDR3 reads CSARDRASGRLDTQYF. In DNA form, the CDR3 reads TGCAGTGCTAGAGATAGGGCTAGCGGGAGACTAGATACGCAGTATTTT.

At least ten counts were recorded for this clonotype. The J gene is TRBJ2-2, the V gene TRBV5-1; TRBD2 matches at 13 bases. CDR1 SGHRS and CDR2 YFSETQ come from the germline V gene. V was clipped by 4 bases and J by 6 bases; unmatched bases: 6. CDR3 length: 16 residues. The CDR3 protein is CASSGLAGALPGELFF. As DNA, the CDR3 is TGCGCCAGCAGCGGACTAGCGGGGGCCCTTCCCGGGGAGCTGTTTTTT.